Listed here are 3 T cell receptor beta chains from one sample, sequenced in a study of cytomegalovirus exposure and HLA in healthy donors. With 60 Vbeta and 13 Jbeta primers, the PCR was carried out. Measured with immunoSEQ multiplex PCR; TCRdb has only the in-frame clones, and not every one. This sample has approximately 150,000 clones, with 80% found just once. Sequences were obtained from PBMCs. The receptors originated from a young man in good health and CMV-seropositive.

This clone has more than one count but fewer than ten. The rearrangement links TRBV19 to TRBJ2-3; 10 bases are shared with TRBD2. This CDR3 has 16 residues. CDR1 and CDR2 from the germline V gene are LNHDA and SQIVND (reference sequence). J was trimmed by 5 bases and V by 1 base; bases with no gene match: 6. CDR3 region: CASSIVSGGFRDTQYF. The CDR3 coding sequence is TGTGCCAGTAGTATAGTTAGCGGGGGGTTCCGAGATACGCAGTATTTT.

The rearrangement uses TRBV4-2 and TRBJ2-3; 8 nucleotides line up with TRBD1. The CDR3 extends over 16 amino acids. CDR1 LGHNA and CDR2 YNFKEQ come from the germline V gene. After removal of 0 bases from V and 8 bases from J, the junction contained 10 bases not matched to a gene. CDR3 DNA sequence: TGTGCCAGCAGCCAAGAGGACAGGGACCTAACTGGTACGCAGTATTTT. Protein product: CASSQEDRDLTGTQYF.

The J gene is TRBJ1-4, the V gene TRBV7-9, with TRBD1 as a possible D gene (6 bases). This CDR3 has 15 amino acids. Trimming shortened V by 4 bases and J by 8 bases, and 17 bases separated the two germline ends. The germline gives CDR1 SEHNR, CDR2 FQNEAQ (reference sequence). In DNA form, the CDR3 reads TGTGCCAGCAGCTCGACAGGTTGGAGTGGGGAAAAACTGTTTTTT. Protein sequence: CASSSTGWSGEKLFF.